This TCR beta chain was profiled in a study of shared clonotypes between healthy human individuals. Overall study results and limits: Tissues were not sampled, only blood, and their repertoires likely differ. Genetic and exposure-history diversity was limited by the small donor number. Around 5.3% of naive CD4 clonotypes were shared across four donors.

The table came from immunoSEQ multiplex PCR; TCRdb's copy has only in-frame clones and leaves some out. The table shows around 2.3 million clones, with nearly 97% occurring only once. Points on this clone: Its matching antigen is unknown.

The material sequenced was naive CD4+ T cells sorted from blood. Subset meaning: CD45RA+ positively selected. The sequence was obtained from a man younger than 30 in good health.

CDR3 loop: CASSLVLVAGYTF. CDR3 in DNA: TGTGCCAGCAGCTTAGTACTGGTTGCTGGCTACACCTTC. This chain joins TRBV7-2 and TRBJ1-2; no clear D. This CDR3 region has 13 residues. With 1 base removed from V and 7 bases from J, the gap between germline ends came to 10 bases. CDR1 and CDR2 (germline): SGHTA, FQGNSA.